This is a list of T cell receptor beta chains from one sample in a study of shared clonotypes between healthy human individuals. TCRdb keeps only in-frame clones here, not all; method: immunoSEQ multiplex PCR. This sample has approximately 1,000,000 clones, with 78% found just once. The sequencing input was memory CD4+ T cells from PBMCs. The receptors here all came from a man between 18 and 35 years old in good health. Some clones in this sample may be carry-over from other donors' samples. Both conserved end residues are part of each CDR3. A D gene is named only where the DNA matches it firmly. Expanded clones get a size class; other rows say once, few or many, or leave the size out.

>TRBD1|TRBJ1-2|TRBV5-4|-
TGTGCCAGCAGCTTAAGACAGGGGATGGATGGCTACACCTTC
CASSLRQGMDGYTF
>TRBD2|TRBJ2-6|TRBV19|-
TGTGCCAGTAGTATCACTAGCGGGAGAGGTGGGGCCAACGTCCTGACTTTC
CASSITSGRGGANVLTF
>TRBD2|TRBJ2-2|TRBV5-6|-
TGTGCCAGCAGCTTGATGAGACTAGCGGACACCGGGGAGCTGTTTTTT
CASSLMRLADTGELFF
>-|TRBJ2-6|TRBV7-3|-
TGTGCCAGCAGCTTAACGTCCATTAACGTCCTGACTTTC
CASSLTSINVLTF
>-|TRBJ1-5|TRBV7-9|-
TGTGCCAACAGCTTAGGTTCGGATCAGCCCCAGCATTTT
CANSLGSDQPQHF
>TRBD2|TRBJ2-1|TRBV7-2|-
TGTGCCAGCAGCTGGGGGACTAACAATGAGCAGTTCTTC
CASSWGTNNEQFF
>-|TRBJ2-7|TRBV25-1|-
TGTGCCAGCAAGCGTGGGGTTAACGAGCAGTACTTC
CASKRGVNEQYF
>-|TRBJ1-2|TRBV28|-
TGTGCCAGCAGTTTACGTCCGGGGGCCTCTGGCTACACCTTC
CASSLRPGASGYTF
>TRBD1|TRBJ2-7|TRBV10-1|-
TGCGCCAGCAGTTCCATGACAGGGGGCCCATACGAGCAGTACTTC
CASSSMTGGPYEQYF
>-|TRBJ2-7|TRBV4-2|once
TGTGCCAGCAGCCAAGAGGCGGGACAGAACTACGAGCAGTACTTC
CASSQEAGQNYEQYF
>TRBD1|TRBJ2-7|TRBV18|-
TGTGCCAGCTCCGCGACAGGGACCCCCTACGAGCAGTACTTC
CASSATGTPYEQYF
>-|TRBJ2-1|TRBV2|-
TGTGCCAGCAGTGATTCGAGGTATGAGCAGTTCTTC
CASSDSRYEQFF
>-|TRBJ1-4|TRBV28|-
TGTGCCAGCAGTTCGGATGGAGGTGGTGAAAAACTGTTTTTT
CASSSDGGGEKLFF
>-|TRBJ1-1|TRBV20-1|few
TGCAGTGCTGACCCGAGGGGGAGAGCTTTCTTT
CSADPRGRAFF
>-|TRBJ2-7|TRBV6-1|-
TGTGCCAGCAGCGCACCCGTAGATCCCTACGAGCAGTACTTC
CASSAPVDPYEQYF
>-|TRBJ1-2|TRBV10-3|-
TGTGCCATCAGTGAGTCAAGGGTCGGAACTAACTATGGCTACACCTTC
CAISESRVGTNYGYTF